This paragraph reports one T cell receptor (beta chain). 13 Jbeta primers and 60 Vbeta primers were used for the PCR. The method was immunoSEQ multiplex PCR; TCRdb's version includes in-frame clones alone and lacks a portion of them. The table includes 90,000 to 140,000 clones, more than 65% detected once. The source of the sample is a study of cytomegalovirus exposure and HLA in healthy donors. The germline CDR1 and CDR2 sequences are ENHRY and SYGVKD. CDR3 length equals 15 residues. Between the trimmed V and J ends, which lost 0 bases and 6 bases, there was a span of 12 bases. Material: PBMCs. V is TRBV10-3 and J is TRBJ1-5; D possibly corresponds to TRBD1 (5 bases). This sequence was found in a man aged 40-55 years in good health and CMV-seropositive. CDR3 nucleotides: TGTGCCATCAGTGAGTCGGCGGGGCCGGGTCAGCCCCAGCATTTT. It specifies CAISESAGPGQPQHF.